The subject of this entry is one TCR beta chain. Enrolment of Seattle patients took place during active infection, and they were followed longitudinally. The data belong to a study of blood T cell repertoires in COVID-19. Study-level information: The analysed material was cDNA or gDNA that came from T cells, B-cell-depleted T cells, or PBMCs.

The germline V gene has CDR1 MNHEY and CDR2 SMNVEV (reference sequence). The CDR3 length is 15 residues. V was clipped by 3 bases and J by 4 bases; unmatched bases: 4. This table comes from immunoSEQ multiplex PCR, and its TCRdb copy is limited to in-frame clones, with some not included. The table includes 200,000 or so clones, 80% to 90% detected once. Specimen: peripheral blood. This clonotype originated in a young man with COVID-19, enrolled during active disease. This chain joins TRBV27 and TRBJ2-1, with 9 bases identical to TRBD1. The DNA for the CDR3 is TGTGCCAGCAGTTTCGGGACAGGGTGGTACAATGAGCAGTTCTTC. Amino acids: CASSFGTGWYNEQFF.